One and the same sample provided the 9 T cell receptor beta chains below, sequenced in a study of blood T cell repertoires in COVID-19. Libraries were prepared by immunoSEQ multiplex PCR; TCRdb keeps only in-frame clonotypes and omits some of them. The sample holds roughly 170,000 clones, around 85% seen once. Sequenced sample: peripheral blood. The receptors here all came from a man aged 55 to 70 who had recovered from COVID-19.

The J gene is TRBJ1-2, the V gene TRBV4-3; D not certain. The CDR3 is 16 residues long. Between the trimmed V and J ends, which lost 3 bases and 3 bases, there was a span of 17 bases. From germline, CDR1 is LGHNA and CDR2 YSLEER. This CDR3 reads CASSQDLGLEYYGYTF. CDR3 nucleotide sequence: TGCGCCAGCAGCCAGGACTTGGGTCTCGAATACTATGGCTACACCTTC.

The genes are TRBV6-1 and TRBJ2-3, with TRBD1 matching 8 bases. The trim removed 3 bases at V and 3 bases at J, leaving 5 bases unmatched. CDR3 length: 15 amino acids. CDR1 is MNHNS and CDR2 is SASEGT in the germline V gene. In nucleotides, the CDR3 is TGTGCCAGCAGTGAGCAGGGGGCGGGGACAGATACGCAGTATTTT. Translation: CASSEQGAGTDTQYF.

V gene TRBV6-5 combines with J gene TRBJ1-2, with TRBD1 identical over 8 bases. Looked up from germline, CDR1 is MNHEY and CDR2 is SVGAGI. CDR3 length: 15 amino acids. V lost 2 bases and J lost 4; bases outside the gene matches: 6. CDR3 coding DNA: TGTGCCAGCAGTTACGGAGCAGGGGGCCTCTATGGCTACACCTTC. This translates into CASSYGAGGLYGYTF.

This clone appeared once. The genes are TRBV27 and TRBJ2-7; TRBD2 aligns across 8 bases. Germline-derived CDR1 and CDR2 are MNHEY and SMNVEV (reference sequence). The CDR3 sequence is 13 residues long. Trimming removed 2 bases from V and 12 bases from J; junction bases left unmatched: 9. The CDR3 DNA follows: TGTGCCAGCAGTTTAAGTCACGGGAGGGAGAGGTACTTC. This encodes CASSLSHGRERYF.

The chain links TRBV29-1 to TRBJ1-2; 8 bases fit TRBD1. CDR3 length: 15 amino acids. Germline values: CDR1 SQVTM, CDR2 ANQGSEA. V dropped 4 bases and J dropped 4; count of bases not matched to a gene: 11. CDR3 residues: CSVVGAGGFGYGYTF. The CDR3 region has the DNA TGCAGCGTTGTGGGTGCAGGGGGCTTTGGCTATGGCTACACCTTC.

The chain links TRBV2 to TRBJ1-2; TRBD1 agrees at 8 bases. V lost 5 bases, J lost 0 bases, and 11 bases stayed unmatched. The CDR3 loop spans 17 amino acids. Germline CDR1 and CDR2: SNHLY and FYNNEI. The DNA of the CDR3 is TGTGCCAGCAGTATCCAAGGGACAGGCACAACTAACTATGGCTACACCTTC. As protein: CASSIQGTGTTNYGYTF.

The rearrangement joins TRBV19 to TRBJ1-5; D is unclear. Trimming pared 3 bases from V and 2 bases from J, leaving 11 bases between. Germline CDR1 reads LNHDA; CDR2 reads SQIVND (reference sequence). CDR3 size: 15 residues. The CDR3 region is CASSIGRSGNQPQHF. In DNA form, the CDR3 reads TGTGCCAGTAGTATTGGCAGATCTGGCAATCAGCCCCAGCATTTT. Using reference TRBV19 and TRBJ1-5 for the parts outside the CDR3, the full variable domain is DGGITQSPKYLFRKEGQNVTLSCEQNLNHDAMYWYRQDPGQGLRLIYYSQIVNDFQKGDIAEGYSVSREKKESFPLTVTSAQKNPTAFYLCASSIGRSGNQPQHFGDGTRLSIL.

This clone turned up a few times. This chain uses TRBV7-2 with TRBJ2-7; the D gene is possibly TRBD1 (5 bases). Germline V lookup: CDR1 SGHTA, CDR2 FQGNSA. V was shortened by 5 bases and J by 6 bases, with 26 bases between the two germline ends. CDR3 length: 17 amino acids. The CDR3 loop is CASSPWAGAGHAFEQYF. CDR3 sequence (DNA): TGTGCCAGCAGCCCGTGGGCTGGGGCAGGTCATGCGTTCGAGCAGTACTTC. Filled out from reference TRBV7-2 and TRBJ2-7, the complete variable domain reads GAGVSQSPSNKVTEKGKDVELRCDPISGHTALYWYRQSLGQGLEFLIYFQGNSAPDKSGLPSDRFSAERTGGSVSTLTIQRTQQEDSAVYLCASSPWAGAGHAFEQYFGPGTRLTVT.

The chain employs TRBV5-1 and TRBJ1-1, with D perhaps TRBD1 (5 bases). The CDR3 contains 15 residues. Looked up from germline, CDR1 is SGHRS and CDR2 is YFSETQ. The ends were cut back, 3 bases at V and 5 bases at J, with 17 bases in the middle. The CDR3 DNA reads as TGCGCCAGCAGCTCGTTAGCGACGGGGGAGACTGAAGCTTTCTTT. It translates to CASSSLATGETEAFF. Looking up the rest from reference TRBV5-1 and TRBJ1-1 gives the full variable domain: KAGVTQTPRYLIKTRGQQVTLSCSPISGHRSVSWYQQTPGQGLQFLFEYFSETQRNKGNFPGRFSGRQFSNSRSEMNVSTLELGDSALYLCASSSLATGETEAFFGQGTRLTVV.